Presented here are 21 T cell receptor beta chains from one specimen sequenced in a study of cytomegalovirus exposure and HLA in healthy donors. Profiling relied on immunoSEQ multiplex PCR, and the TCRdb table lists in-frame clones only, not all of them. Seen here are 250,000 to 300,000 clones, approximately 86% observed once, and the top ten hold about 1%. Sequenced material: PBMCs. These receptor sequences come from a woman aged 18-29 years in good health and CMV-seronegative.

This clone has a single count. The V call is TRBV29-1, the J call TRBJ1-1; 9 positions match TRBD1. CDR1 and CDR2 (germline): SQVTM, ANQGSEA. Germline trimming cut 5 bases from V and 4 bases from J; bases unmatched to any gene: 14. The CDR3 has 16 residues. CDR3 DNA sequence: TGCAGCGTTCGACTAACCGGGACAGGGCTTAGCACTGAAGCTTTCTTT. This gives the protein CSVRLTGTGLSTEAFF.

The genes are TRBV29-1 and TRBJ1-5; D not resolved. CDR3 size: 13 residues. V was shortened by 4 bases and J by 6 bases, with 13 bases between the two germline ends. From germline, CDR1 is SQVTM and CDR2 ANQGSEA. The CDR3 sequence is CSVVVAAGQPQHF. CDR3 DNA: TGCAGCGTTGTAGTTGCGGCGGGTCAGCCCCAGCATTTT.

The CDR3, as DNA: TGTGCCAGCAGCTTTGGGCCCGGGGGCAATCAGCCCCAGCATTTT. Translation: CASSFGPGGNQPQHF. V gene TRBV5-6 combines with J gene TRBJ1-5; no firm D call. Trimming cost V 2 bases and J 2 bases, with 11 bases left between them. CDR1 and CDR2 (germline): SGHDT, YYEEEE. The CDR3 sequence is 15 residues long.

This sequence joins TRBV5-4 and TRBJ1-1; weak D call: TRBD1 (5 bases). CDR1 and CDR2 (germline): SGHNT, YYREEE (reference sequence). V dropped 6 bases and J dropped 5 bases, with 20 bases sitting between them. The CDR3 runs to 15 residues. The CDR3 DNA sequence: TGTGCCAGCACATGGGACTCGACCTGGGAGACTGAAGCTTTCTTT. Residues: CASTWDSTWETEAFF.

Concerning this clone: One end of the junction is discordant with germline, which a read error may explain. The chain couples TRBV18 to TRBJ2-7, with TRBD1 identical over 7 bases. The CDR3 has 13 residues. Germline V CDR1 and CDR2: KGHSH, LQKENI. The CDR3 DNA reads as TGTGCCAGCTCAGCACCCTACAGGGGCGAGCAGTACTTC. It codes for CASSAPYRGEQYF.

This chain links TRBV6-5 with TRBJ2-5, with 10 nucleotides matching TRBD2. This CDR3 comprises 14 residues. The V and J ends lost 6 bases and 3 bases, in that order; junction bases with no gene match: 4. In germline, CDR1 is MNHEY, CDR2 SVGAGI. Here the CDR3 reads CASSASGGKETQYF. In nucleotides, the CDR3 is TGTGCCAGCAGCGCTAGCGGGGGCAAAGAGACCCAGTACTTC.

The rearrangement joins TRBV5-1 to TRBJ2-6; D may be TRBD1 (6 bases). Germline V gives CDR1 SGHRS, CDR2 YFSETQ. V was pared by 5 bases and J by 0 bases, with 15 bases between. The CDR3 contains 17 residues. CDR3 in amino acids: CASSSTGLRSGANVLTF. CDR3 in DNA: TGCGCCAGCAGTTCGACAGGATTACGCTCTGGGGCCAACGTCCTGACTTTC.

This clone showed up many times. This chain uses TRBV30 with TRBJ1-1; 10 nucleotides match TRBD1. Germline CDR1 and CDR2: GTSNPN and SVGIG (reference sequence). J gave up 10 bases and V 5 bases, and 10 bases lay outside the gene matches. The CDR3 extends over 13 amino acids. The CDR3 loop reads CAWGGQGVRRAFF. The CDR3 coding sequence is TGTGCCTGGGGTGGACAGGGGGTGAGAAGAGCTTTCTTT. The entire variable domain, with the rest obtained from reference TRBV30 and TRBJ1-1, is as follows: SQTIHQWPATLVQPVGSPLSLECTVEGTSNPNLYWYRQAAGRGLQLLFYSVGIGQISSEVPQNLSASRPQDRQFILSSKKLLLSDSGFYLCAWGGQGVRRAFFGQGTRLTVV.

This chain joins TRBV28 and TRBJ1-1; possibly TRBD1 for D (5 bases). The CDR3 runs 15 residues. The V and J ends lost 9 bases and 0 bases respectively, with 17 bases between them. Germline V gene lookup returns CDR1 MDHEN and CDR2 SYDVKM. This chain's CDR3 is CASHSEGLMNTEAFF. CDR3 coding DNA: TGTGCCAGTCATTCTGAGGGACTTATGAACACTGAAGCTTTCTTT.

This rearrangement joins TRBV4-1 to TRBJ2-7; D is perhaps TRBD2 (5 bases). Looked up from germline, CDR1 is MGHRA and CDR2 is YSYEKL. The CDR3 length is 15 residues. V was pared by 0 bases and J by 0 bases, with 9 bases between. The CDR3 loop reads CASSQEVRGSYEQYF. The CDR3 DNA sequence: TGCGCCAGCAGCCAAGAAGTCCGGGGCTCCTACGAGCAGTACTTC.

The chain combines TRBV30 with TRBJ1-5, with a weak D call TRBD1 (5 bases). V was cut by 2 bases and J by 6 bases, with 17 bases left in between. CDR1 and CDR2 from the germline V gene are GTSNPN and SVGIG (reference sequence). The CDR3 runs to 15 residues. CDR3 bases: TGTGCCTGGAGTACCGGGCCCGGGGGGGGTCAGCCCCAGCATTTT. Translated, it gives CAWSTGPGGGQPQHF.

The rearrangement uses TRBV5-1 and TRBJ1-1; D might be TRBD1 (5 bases). From germline, CDR1 is SGHRS and CDR2 YFSETQ. V lost 5 bases and J 1 base, leaving 9 bases between the germline ends. The CDR3 runs to 13 residues. CDR3 DNA sequence: TGCGCCAGCAGTTACCAGGGGAACACTGAAGCTTTCTTT. Residues: CASSYQGNTEAFF.

V gene TRBV7-2 combines with J gene TRBJ1-5; D not resolved. From germline, CDR1 is SGHTA and CDR2 FQGNSA. This CDR3 spans 14 amino acids. V lost 1 base and J 4 bases, leaving 8 bases between the germline ends. The CDR3 nucleotides read TGTGCCAGCAGCTTAGAATTCCTAAATCAGCCCCAGCATTTT. Its protein is CASSLEFLNQPQHF.

V usage is TRBV29-1 and J usage is TRBJ2-2, with 8 bases that match TRBD1. This CDR3 contains 13 residues. J lost 3 bases, V lost 8 bases, and 5 bases had no gene match. The germline CDR1 and CDR2 sequences are SQVTM and ANQGSEA. CDR3: CSFGQGDTGELFF. The CDR3 coding sequence is TGCAGCTTTGGACAGGGTGACACCGGGGAGCTGTTTTTT.

The chain recombines TRBV6-4 with TRBJ2-2; 7 nucleotides align to TRBD1. Germline loops: CDR1 MRHNA, CDR2 SNTAGT. Trimming took 8 bases from V and 5 from J; bases not matched to a gene: 8. The CDR3 has 14 amino acids. The CDR3 here is CASSRTGETGELFF. As DNA, the CDR3 is TGTGCCAGCTCCAGGACAGGTGAAACCGGGGAGCTGTTTTTT.

This sequence joins TRBV5-1 and TRBJ2-2, with a weak D call TRBD1 (6 bases). Germline loops: CDR1 SGHRS, CDR2 YFSETQ. The ends were cut back, 4 bases at V and 5 bases at J, with 18 bases in the middle. CDR3 size: 16 residues. CDR3 DNA sequence: TGCGCCAGCAGCACCCCAGGCAGGGGTCGAACCGGGGAGCTGTTTTTT. Translated: CASSTPGRGRTGELFF.

The chain has TRBV5-1 and TRBJ1-3; D is possibly TRBD1 (6 bases). Germline CDR1 reads SGHRS; CDR2 reads YFSETQ. Trimming removed 4 bases at V and 3 bases at J, with 11 bases between. The CDR3 contains 14 residues. The CDR3 here is CASSVQGYGNTIYF. DNA of the CDR3: TGCGCCAGCAGCGTACAGGGATATGGAAACACCATATATTTT.

The V call is TRBV19, the J call TRBJ1-5, with TRBD1 identical over 10 bases. Trimming took 7 bases from V and 9 from J; bases not matched to a gene: 9. The CDR3 loop spans 14 amino acids. The germline gives CDR1 LNHDA, CDR2 SQIVND (reference sequence). As DNA, the CDR3 is TGTGCCAGTACCTCTGACAGGGGGCAGGGGCCCCAGCATTTT. Encoded protein: CASTSDRGQGPQHF.

V usage is TRBV19 and J usage is TRBJ2-5; the match to TRBD2 covers 10 bases. CDR1 LNHDA and CDR2 SQIVND come from the germline V gene (reference sequence). The CDR3 spans 14 residues. Trimming removed 7 bases from V and 5 bases from J; junction bases left unmatched: 7. Written as DNA, the CDR3 is TGTGCCAGTATGCAGCGGGAGGGCCTGGAGACCCAGTACTTC. It is translated as CASMQREGLETQYF.

This chain links TRBV28 with TRBJ1-4; D unresolved. CDR1 is MDHEN and CDR2 is SYDVKM in the germline V gene. Trimming cost V 5 bases and J 6 bases, with 16 bases left between them. CDR3 size: 15 residues. CDR3 bases: TGTGCCAGCAGTCCCGGCGGGGTCTTGGATGAAAAACTGTTTTTT. Amino acids: CASSPGGVLDEKLFF.

The chain is built from TRBV4-1 and TRBJ1-5, with 8 bases that match TRBD1. This CDR3 comprises 14 residues. CDR1 MGHRA and CDR2 YSYEKL come from the germline V gene. J gave up 8 bases and V 4 bases, and 7 bases lay outside the gene matches. CDR3 DNA: TGCGCCAGCAGCCCCGGACAGGGATTGGAGCCCCAGCATTTT. It specifies CASSPGQGLEPQHF.